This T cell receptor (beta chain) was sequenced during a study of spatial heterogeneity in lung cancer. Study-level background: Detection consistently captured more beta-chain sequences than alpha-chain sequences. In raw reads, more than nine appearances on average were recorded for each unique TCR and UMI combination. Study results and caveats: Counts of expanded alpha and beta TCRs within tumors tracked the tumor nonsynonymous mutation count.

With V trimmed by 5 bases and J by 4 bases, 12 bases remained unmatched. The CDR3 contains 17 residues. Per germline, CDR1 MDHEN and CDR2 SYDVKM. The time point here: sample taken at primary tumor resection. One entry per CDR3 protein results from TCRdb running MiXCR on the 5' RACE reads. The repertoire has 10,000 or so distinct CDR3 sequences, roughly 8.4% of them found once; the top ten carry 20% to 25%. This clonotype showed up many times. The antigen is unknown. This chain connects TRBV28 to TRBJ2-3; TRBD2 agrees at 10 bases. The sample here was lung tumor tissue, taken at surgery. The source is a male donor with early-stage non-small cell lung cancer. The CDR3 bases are TGTGCCAGCAGTCCTTGGCCCGGGACTAGCGTCTCAGATACGCAGTATTTT. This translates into CASSPWPGTSVSDTQYF.